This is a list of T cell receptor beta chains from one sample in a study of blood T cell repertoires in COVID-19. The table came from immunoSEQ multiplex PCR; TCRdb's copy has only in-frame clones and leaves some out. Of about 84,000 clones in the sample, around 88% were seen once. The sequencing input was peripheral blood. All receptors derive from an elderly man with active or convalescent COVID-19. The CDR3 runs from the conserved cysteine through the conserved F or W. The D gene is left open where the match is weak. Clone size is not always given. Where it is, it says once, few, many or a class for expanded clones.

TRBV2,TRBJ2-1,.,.,TGTGCCAGCACCTCAGGGCAGGGATCCTACAATGAGCAGTTCTTC,CASTSGQGSYNEQFF
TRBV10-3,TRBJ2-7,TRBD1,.,TGTGCCATCAGTCTACAGGGGCCTAGGGAGCAGTACTTC,CAISLQGPREQYF
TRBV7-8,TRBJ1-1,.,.,TGTGCCAGCAGCTACTCAAGGAACACTGAAGCTTTCTTT,CASSYSRNTEAFF
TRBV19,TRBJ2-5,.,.,TGTGCCAGTAGTAGTGGAGCGGGCCAAGAGACCCAGTACTTC,CASSSGAGQETQYF
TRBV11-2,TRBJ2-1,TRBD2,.,TGTGCCAGCAGCTTAGAGCGGGGGGGCAGCTCCTACAATGAGCAGTTCTTC,CASSLERGGSSYNEQFF
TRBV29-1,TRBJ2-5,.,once,TGCAGCGCTAGGGCAGGGGCGGAGACCCAGTACTTC,CSARAGAETQYF
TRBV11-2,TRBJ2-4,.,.,TGTGCCAGCAGCTTAGATAGGGGTCTTCAAGCCAAAAACATTCAGTACTTC,CASSLDRGLQAKNIQYF
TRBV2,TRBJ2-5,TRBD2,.,TGTGCCAGCAGTGAAGGGACTAGCGTGGAGACCCAGTACTTC,CASSEGTSVETQYF
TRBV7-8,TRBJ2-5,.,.,TGTGCTACGAAGGAGAGGCGTGGAGGAGAGACCCAGTACTTC,CATKERRGGETQYF
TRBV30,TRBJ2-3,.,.,TGTGCCTGGGGGGAGGGACAGACCTTTCATACGCAGTATTTT,CAWGEGQTFHTQYF
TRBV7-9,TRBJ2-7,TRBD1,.,TGTGCCAGCTGGGGGACAGGTTCCTACGAGCAGTACTTC,CASWGTGSYEQYF
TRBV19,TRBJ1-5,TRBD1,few,TGTGCCAGTAGTATCGGACAGGTTGCCTATCAGCCCCAGCATTTT,CASSIGQVAYQPQHF
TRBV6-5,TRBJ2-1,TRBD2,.,TGTGCCAGCAGGAGCGGGGGGGTCAATGAGCAGTTCTTC,CASRSGGVNEQFF